What follows are 21 T cell receptor beta chains derived from one specimen sequenced in a study of T cells in women clearing cervical HPV infection. Clones were read by immunoSEQ multiplex PCR, and TCRdb kept only the in-frame ones, dropping some. The sample table sets out about 20,000 clones. Sequencing was carried out using blood buffy coat. These receptors were taken from a woman aged 18 to 75 with a cervical HPV16 infection that either progressed to CIN3+ or cleared (not recorded which).

In the case of this clone: The read ends 3 residues before the CDR3 terminus; that terminus is restored from the germline J gene. This chain uses TRBV28 with TRBJ2-1; D possibly matches TRBD1 or TRBD2 (7 bases each). Trimming stripped 8 bases from V and 4 bases from J, with 18 bases between. CDR1 and CDR2 from the germline V gene are MDHEN and SYDVKM. There are 15 residues in the CDR3. CDR3 DNA (partial): TGTGCCAGCGGGACAGCGGGACAAATTTACAATGAG. This gives the protein CASGTAGQIYNE. The CDR3 in its entirety is CASGTAGQIYNEQFF. Together with reference TRBV28 and TRBJ2-1, the CDR3 gives the full variable domain: DVKVTQSSRYLVKRTGEKVFLECVQDMDHENMFWYRQDPGLGLRLIYFSYDVKMKEKGDIPEGYSVSREKKERFSLILESASTNQTSMYLCASGTAGQIYNEQFFGPGTRLTVL.

For this clone: Coverage ceases 3 residues before the CDR3 finishes, and the germline J gene fills in the end. The chain couples TRBV19 to TRBJ2-3; a weak D match, TRBD1 (6 bases). CDR1 LNHDA and CDR2 SQIVND come from the germline V gene (reference sequence). The CDR3 runs to 13 residues. CDR3 protein: CASFGGDQETQYF. The DNA read from the CDR3 is TGTGCCAGTTTTGGGGGCGACCAAGAGACG.

CDR3 DNA, as far as it was read: TGTGCCAGCACCCTAATGGGGGGAGTGTGGGGC. Protein sequence: CASTLMGGVWG. The whole CDR3 protein reads CASTLMGGVWGYTF. The chain recombines TRBV7-9 with TRBJ1-2; possibly TRBD1 for D (5 bases). The read ends 3 residues before the CDR3 terminus; that terminus is restored from the germline J gene. The CDR3 is made up of 14 amino acids. CDR1 is SEHNR and CDR2 is FQNEAQ in the germline V gene (reference sequence).

As to this clone: The CDR3 extends 3 residues past the end of the read, so its final part is completed from the germline J gene. V gene TRBV7-3 combines with J gene TRBJ1-2, with D tentatively TRBD1 (5 bases). There are 13 residues in the CDR3. V shed 4 bases and J shed 7 bases, with 13 bases lying between them. The germline CDR1 and CDR2 sequences are SGHTA and FQGTGA. CDR3: CASSSGARVGYTF. The sequenced CDR3 bases are TGTGCCAGCAGCTCTGGAGCCAGGGTTGGC.

As concerns this clone: Read sequence stops 3 residues before the CDR3 end, and the germline J gene provides the missing end. The J gene is TRBJ2-1, the V gene TRBV30; 10 bases line up with TRBD1. The CDR3 extends over 13 amino acids. The germline V gene encodes CDR1 GTSNPN and CDR2 SVGIG (reference sequence). J was trimmed by 9 bases and V by 5 bases; bases with no gene match: 7. The CDR3 is CAWDATGGFEQFF. The sequenced part of the CDR3 DNA is TGTGCCTGGGACGCGACAGGGGGCTTTGAG.

The CDR3 bases that were read are TGCAGTGCTATCCTTTCTGGGGCCAACGTC. Translated: CSAILSGANV. The entire CDR3 is CSAILSGANVLTF. The chain recombines TRBV20-1 with TRBJ2-6; D remains unclear. With the read ending 3 residues before the CDR3 end, the germline J gene is used to fill in that end. The CDR3 runs to 13 residues. The germline CDR1 and CDR2 sequences are DFQATT and SNEGSKA (reference sequence). Trimming shortened V by 4 bases and J by 1 base, and 5 bases separated the two germline ends.

Comment on this clone: The read halts 3 residues ahead of the CDR3 end, with the missing end drawn from the germline J gene. This chain joins TRBV19 and TRBJ1-1, with 12 bases fitting TRBD1. Germline V gene sequence: CDR1 LNHDA, CDR2 SQIVND (reference sequence). Trimming at V came to 5 bases and at J to 6 bases, leaving 10 bases not matched to a gene. The CDR3 has 16 residues. This chain's CDR3 is CASSWDRGPALSEAFF. The part of the CDR3 DNA that was read is TGTGCCAGTAGTTGGGACAGGGGGCCAGCTTTATCTGAA.

Remarks on this clone: The read finishes 3 residues shy of the CDR3 end, and the germline J gene is used to complete it. The chain carries TRBV29-1 and TRBJ1-5, with a possible D match to TRBD1 (6 bases). Trimming stripped 5 bases from V and 5 bases from J, with 16 bases between. The CDR3 has 14 residues. CDR1 is SQVTM, CDR2 ANQGSEA, per germline. CDR3 sequence: CSVSQGQTDQPQHF. The sequenced part of the CDR3 DNA is TGCAGCGTTTCCCAAGGACAGACCGATCAGCCC.

As concerns this clone: The germline gene is not matched at one end of the junction; a read error may be the cause. The read terminates 3 residues ahead of where the CDR3 ends, so the germline J gene completes it. The chain carries TRBV7-9 and TRBJ1-1; 8 bases map to TRBD1. CDR1 is SEHNR and CDR2 is FQNEAQ in the germline V gene (reference sequence). The CDR3 runs to 13 residues. The CDR3 region is CVSSLQGATEAFF. Partial CDR3 DNA: TGTGTCAGCAGTCTTCAGGGGGCCACTGAA.

Notes on this clone: Read sequence stops 3 residues before the CDR3 end, and the germline J gene provides the missing end. The rearrangement uses TRBV19 and TRBJ1-2; 7 bases match TRBD1. This CDR3 comprises 14 residues. Germline CDR1 LNHDA, CDR2 SQIVND (reference sequence). CDR3 residues: CASSQGHGTDTYTF. The DNA read from the CDR3 is TGTGCCAGCTCACAGGGGCATGGGACAGATACC.

As regards this clone: The read falls 3 residues short of the CDR3 end, and the missing part is taken from the germline J gene. The chain has TRBV29-1 and TRBJ2-3; the match to TRBD1 covers 7 bases. CDR1 is SQVTM and CDR2 is ANQGSEA in the germline V gene. The CDR3 is 15 residues long. Incomplete CDR3 DNA: TGCAGCGTCTGGGACAGCGTCAGGCATCTAGAGACG. Translation gives CSVWDSVRHLET. The full-length CDR3 reads as CSVWDSVRHLETQYF.

Judged by frequency, this clone is medium-sized. The read comes to an end 3 residues before the CDR3 does, leaving the germline J gene to fill in the end. The chain links TRBV7-6 to TRBJ2-1; 10 bases map to TRBD2. CDR3 length: 16 amino acids. With V trimmed by 3 bases and J by 6 bases, 8 bases remained unmatched. Germline CDR1 reads SGHVS; CDR2 reads FNYEAQ. This CDR3 reads CASSLIAGGSGNEQFF. The CDR3 DNA, read in part, is TGTGCCAGCAGCTTGATAGCGGGAGGCTCTGGCAATGAG.

On this clone: Read data end 3 residues before the CDR3 end; the end is taken from the germline J gene. The rearrangement uses TRBV20-1 and TRBJ2-2; D not resolved. Germline assignment: CDR1 DFQATT and CDR2 SNEGSKA (reference sequence). CDR3 length: 15 residues. CDR3 region: CSARVWLDDAEKLFF. CDR3 DNA (partial): TGCAGTGCTAGGGTGTGGCTCGACGATGCGGAAAAG.

About this clone: Sequencing ends 3 residues short of the CDR3 end; the germline J gene provides the rest. The J gene is TRBJ2-3, the V gene TRBV2; no definite D call. Germline V lookup: CDR1 SNHLY, CDR2 FYNNEI. This CDR3 region has 15 residues. The CDR3 DNA, read in part, is TGTGCCAGCAGCCACGAACCATATAGCAATCAGCCG. Amino acids: CASSHEPYSNQP. The CDR3 as a whole reads CASSHEPYSNQPQYF.

Points on this clone: The sequence runs out 3 residues before the end of the CDR3; the remainder is reconstructed from the germline J gene. The chain combines TRBV20-1 with TRBJ2-4, with TRBD1 identical over 7 bases. CDR3 length equals 13 residues. The ends lost 6 bases at V and 3 bases at J; junction bases unmatched: 5. CDR1 is DFQATT and CDR2 is SNEGSKA in the germline V gene (reference sequence). CDR3 sequence: CSALDRVKNIQYF. The sequenced part of the CDR3 DNA is TGCAGTGCCCTCGACAGGGTCAAAAACATT.

Remarks on this clone: The read ends 3 residues shy of where the CDR3 ends; the end is completed using the germline J gene. The V and J genes are TRBV10-2 and TRBJ2-5; 9 positions agree with TRBD2. This CDR3 is built from 15 residues. Per the germline V gene, CDR1 is WSHSY and CDR2 is SAAADI. After removal of 7 bases from V and 3 bases from J, the junction contained 9 bases not matched to a gene. CDR3 sequence: CASKGVAGVEETQYF. Partial CDR3 DNA: TGCGCCAGCAAAGGTGTAGCGGGAGTGGAAGAGACC.

Worth noting for this clone: The read finishes 3 residues shy of the CDR3 end, and the germline J gene is used to complete it. V gene TRBV7-9 combines with J gene TRBJ1-2, with D possibly matching TRBD1 (5 bases). Germline CDR1 and CDR2: SEHNR and FQNEAQ (reference sequence). CDR3 length: 15 amino acids. The CDR3 is CASTAYEIPGNGYTF. The sequenced CDR3 bases are TGTGCCAGCACAGCTTATGAAATCCCAGGGAACGGC.

The chain's CDR3 is CSVEDEGSRWTQYF. CDR3 DNA, as far as it was read: TGCAGCGTTGAAGACGAGGGGTCCAGGTGGACC. This chain uses TRBV29-1 with TRBJ2-5, with D perhaps being TRBD1 or TRBD2 (5 bases each). The read stops 3 residues short of the end of the CDR3; the missing end is completed from the germline J gene. V lost 0 bases and J lost 7, with 15 bases in between. This CDR3 region has 14 residues. Germline loops: CDR1 SQVTM, CDR2 ANQGSEA.

About this clone: The read gets to within 3 residues of the CDR3 end, and the germline J gene fills in the rest. The chain uses TRBV6-1 and TRBJ1-2; the D gene is possibly TRBD1 (6 bases). Trimming took off 3 bases at V and 4 bases at J, with 15 bases between the two ends. The length of the CDR3 is 15 residues. The germline V gene has CDR1 MNHNS and CDR2 SASEGT. The chain's CDR3 is CASSDLGRGLYGYTF. The part of the CDR3 DNA that was read is TGTGCCAGCAGTGATCTGGGCAGGGGCCTCTATGGC.

Remarks on this clone: The CDR3 goes on 3 residues after the read ends, and that part is filled in from the germline J gene. The rearrangement uses TRBV7-9 and TRBJ1-2, with D unclear. CDR1 SEHNR and CDR2 FQNEAQ come from the germline V gene (reference sequence). The CDR3 loop spans 15 amino acids. The CDR3 reads CASSLMTSNYNDYTF. The part of the CDR3 DNA that was read is TGTGCCAGCAGCCTAATGACCTCGAACTACAATGAC.

As for this clone: The read halts 3 residues ahead of the CDR3 end, with the missing end drawn from the germline J gene. V is TRBV5-4 and J is TRBJ2-1; tentative D call: TRBD1 (7 bases). This CDR3 region has 13 residues. CDR1 and CDR2 from the germline V gene are SGHNT and YYREEE (reference sequence). Trimming took off 5 bases at V and 8 bases at J, with 14 bases between the two ends. The CDR3 spells CASSNQGGDEQFF. The CDR3 bases that were read are TGTGCCAGCAGTAACCAGGGGGGCGATGAG.